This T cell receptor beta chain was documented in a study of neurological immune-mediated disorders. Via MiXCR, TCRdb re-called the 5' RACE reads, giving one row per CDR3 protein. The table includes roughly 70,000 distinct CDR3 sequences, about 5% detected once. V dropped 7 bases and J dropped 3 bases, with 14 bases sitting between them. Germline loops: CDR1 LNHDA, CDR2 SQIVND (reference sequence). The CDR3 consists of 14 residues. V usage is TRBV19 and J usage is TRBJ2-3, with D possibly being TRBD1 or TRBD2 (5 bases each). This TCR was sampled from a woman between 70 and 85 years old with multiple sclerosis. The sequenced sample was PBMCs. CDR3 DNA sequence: TGTGCCAGTAAAGGGGAGTTAGTAACAGATACGCAGTATTTT. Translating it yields CASKGELVTDTQYF.